This entry lists 3 T cell receptor beta chains sequenced from one sample in a study of blood T cells in healthy people across ages. Then a second PCR, running roughly 6 to 12 cycles, was carried out with a sample-barcoded 5' primer and a J-beta primer mix. TCRdb independently ran MiXCR on the 5' RACE reads; one entry per CDR3 protein. The sample comprises over 1,500,000 distinct CDR3 sequences, around 40% of which are singletons, and around 23% rests with the top ten. Sequencing was done on a sample of blood. The receptors were gathered from a human donor in good health.

This clonotype was picked up a small number of times. The chain recombines TRBV2 with TRBJ2-4, with D possibly matching TRBD2 (5 bases). The closer fit of TRBJ2-7 to the DNA end suggests the J call may be wrong. The germline V gene has CDR1 SNHLY and CDR2 FYNNEI. The CDR3 extends over 14 amino acids. CDR3 coding DNA: TGTGCCAGCAGTGAAGCGCCCCAGGAGGACGAGCAGTACTTC. Amino acids: CASSEAPQEDEQYF.

The rearrangement links TRBV6-6 to TRBJ1-3, with unresolved D. With 0 bases removed from V and 0 bases from J, the gap between germline ends came to 9 bases. Per the germline V gene, CDR1 is MNHNY and CDR2 is SVGAGI (reference sequence). This CDR3 is built from 16 residues. The CDR3 sequence: CASSYSGGSSGNTIYF. The DNA of the CDR3 is TGTGCCAGCAGTTACTCGGGCGGTTCCTCTGGAAACACCATATATTTT.

This clonotype was found a few times. The chain has TRBV7-2 and TRBJ1-1, with unresolved D. The V end was cut by 5 bases, the J end by 0 bases, with 16 bases between. Germline V gives CDR1 SGHTA, CDR2 FQGNSA. This CDR3 region has 16 residues. CDR3 protein: CASSPISSDLNTEAFF. In nucleotides, the CDR3 is TGTGCCAGCAGCCCTATTTCCTCAGACCTGAACACTGAAGCTTTCTTT.